Presented here are 21 T cell receptor beta chains from one specimen sequenced in a study of shared clonotypes between healthy human individuals. Positive CCR7 selection of CD45RO-negative cells yielded the naive CD8 cells, and terminally differentiated effector memory CD45RA+ cells were excluded. Profiled with immunoSEQ multiplex PCR; TCRdb holds only in-frame clones, not every one. The sample gives about 610,000 clones, around 96% of which show up once; approximately 0.1% is in the top ten. Specimen: naive CD8+ T cells sorted from blood. Receptor source: a woman under 40 in good health.

This chain links TRBV4-1 with TRBJ1-1; D gene unclear. V was cut by 1 base and J by 11 bases, with 14 bases left in between. The length of the CDR3 is 13 residues. The germline gives CDR1 MGHRA, CDR2 YSYEKL. CDR3 residues: CASSQVFGEWAFF. CDR3 DNA sequence: TGCGCCAGCAGCCAAGTATTTGGGGAGTGGGCTTTCTTT.

V is TRBV29-1 and J is TRBJ2-2; D ambiguous. The ends were cut back, 2 bases at V and 2 bases at J, with 9 bases in the middle. CDR1 and CDR2 from the germline V gene are SQVTM and ANQGSEA. CDR3 length: 14 amino acids. CDR3 region: CSVERLLNTGELFF. Written as DNA, the CDR3 is TGCAGCGTTGAAAGACTTCTCAACACCGGGGAGCTGTTTTTT.

The rearrangement joins TRBV27 to TRBJ2-5; weak D call: TRBD1 (6 bases). The CDR3 is made up of 14 amino acids. Germline values: CDR1 MNHEY, CDR2 SMNVEV (reference sequence). V lost 1 base, J lost 1 base, and 7 bases lay in between. Here the CDR3 reads CASSLWGPQETQYF. The CDR3 coding sequence is TGTGCCAGCAGTTTATGGGGGCCCCAAGAGACCCAGTACTTC.

This rearrangement joins TRBV28 to TRBJ2-5, with 7 bases matching TRBD1. The J call may be faulty, since TRBJ2-7 better matches the DNA end. Germline CDR1 MDHEN, CDR2 SYDVKM. CDR3 length: 14 amino acids. The CDR3 region is CASSFTTGWHEQYF. DNA of the CDR3: TGTGCCAGCAGTTTTACGACAGGGTGGCACGAGCAGTACTTC.

The rearrangement joins TRBV5-1 to TRBJ2-1; D is undetermined. The CDR3 consists of 15 residues. Trimming took 6 bases from V and 0 from J, leaving 13 bases between them. Germline V gene lookup returns CDR1 SGHRS and CDR2 YFSETQ. In DNA form, the CDR3 reads TGCGCCAGCAATAGTGGAATCTCCTCCTACAATGAGCAGTTCTTC. Its protein is CASNSGISSYNEQFF.

This clone has only a few counts. The gene calls are TRBV9 and TRBJ1-1; possible D gene TRBD1, 6 bases. Germline lookup yields CDR1 SGDLS and CDR2 YYNGEE. Trimming took 4 bases from V and 0 from J, leaving 10 bases between them. The CDR3 length is 14 residues. DNA for the CDR3: TGTGCCAGCAGCCACAGGGCCATGAACACTGAAGCTTTCTTT. This encodes CASSHRAMNTEAFF.

The chain links TRBV2 to TRBJ2-1; D call uncertain. Trimming stripped 7 bases from V and 7 bases from J, with 11 bases between. The CDR3 spans 12 residues. Germline V CDR1 and CDR2: SNHLY, FYNNEI. The CDR3 protein is CASTSIENEQFF. CDR3 DNA: TGTGCCAGCACAAGTATCGAGAATGAGCAGTTCTTC.

The rearrangement uses TRBV29-1 and TRBJ2-1, with D possibly matching TRBD2 (6 bases). Trimming left V 6 bases short and J 6 bases short, with 15 bases between. In germline, CDR1 is SQVTM, CDR2 ANQGSEA. The CDR3 contains 13 residues. The CDR3 coding sequence is TGCAGCGTCCCGAGGGACTCCATCAATGAGCAGTTCTTC. Protein product: CSVPRDSINEQFF.

The chain uses TRBV5-8 and TRBJ2-7; D remains unclear. The length of the CDR3 is 12 residues. V lost 3 bases and J 7 bases, leaving 11 bases between the germline ends. Germline CDR1 and CDR2: SGHTS and YDEGEE. The CDR3 is CASSWGSPEQYF. The CDR3 nucleotides are TGTGCCAGCAGCTGGGGTTCCCCGGAGCAGTACTTC.

This clone was detected only once. This rearrangement joins TRBV27 to TRBJ1-5; 11 bases map to TRBD1. This CDR3 is 13 amino acids long. The J segment lost 5 bases and the V segment lost 6 bases, leaving 0 bases of the junction unmatched. The germline gives CDR1 MNHEY, CDR2 SMNVEV (reference sequence). CDR3 sequence: CASRGQGDQPQHF. CDR3 in DNA: TGTGCCAGCAGGGGACAGGGGGATCAGCCCCAGCATTTT.

The rearrangement links TRBV29-1 to TRBJ2-5, with a weak D call TRBD2 (5 bases). The J call may not be correct, given that the DNA end is closer to TRBJ2-7. CDR1 is SQVTM, CDR2 ANQGSEA, per germline. The CDR3 totals 12 residues. CDR3 region: CSVEDGNYEQYF. In DNA form, the CDR3 reads TGCAGCGTTGAAGACGGGAACTACGAGCAGTACTTC.

The J gene is TRBJ2-2, the V gene TRBV5-4; 7 bases line up with TRBD1. The CDR3 sequence is 17 residues long. Germline V gene lookup returns CDR1 SGHNT and CDR2 YYREEE (reference sequence). V was pared by 4 bases and J by 5 bases, with 14 bases of the junction left unmatched. CDR3 sequence: CASSTKQGFGFTGELFF. DNA for the CDR3: TGTGCCAGCAGCACCAAACAGGGGTTCGGTTTTACCGGGGAGCTGTTTTTT. The full variable domain, completed using reference TRBV5-4 and TRBJ2-2, is ETGVTQSPTHLIKTRGQQVTLRCSSQSGHNTVSWYQQALGQGPQFIFQYYREEENGRGNFPPRFSGLQFPNYSSELNVNALELDDSALYLCASSTKQGFGFTGELFFGEGSRLTVL.

The CDR3 nucleotides read TGTGCCAGCAGCCATTGGGGGTTGGGGACTAGATCGTACGAGCAGTACTTC. This encodes CASSHWGLGTRSYEQYF. The rearrangement joins TRBV5-4 to TRBJ2-7; 8 positions agree with TRBD2. The CDR3 sequence is 17 residues long. Losses at the gene ends were 4 bases for V and 4 bases for J; bases not matched to a gene: 16. Germline V lookup: CDR1 SGHNT, CDR2 YYREEE (reference sequence). Together with reference TRBV5-4 and TRBJ2-7, the CDR3 gives the full variable domain: ETGVTQSPTHLIKTRGQQVTLRCSSQSGHNTVSWYQQALGQGPQFIFQYYREEENGRGNFPPRFSGLQFPNYSSELNVNALELDDSALYLCASSHWGLGTRSYEQYFGPGTRLTVT.

The rearrangement links TRBV5-1 to TRBJ2-7, with a weak D call TRBD1 (5 bases). CDR1 is SGHRS, CDR2 YFSETQ, per germline. The CDR3 is 16 amino acids. With 3 bases removed from V and 0 bases from J, the gap between germline ends came to 16 bases. The CDR3 DNA follows: TGCGCCAGCAGCTCGATAAACAGGTTCCCCTCCTACGAGCAGTACTTC. Translating gives CASSSINRFPSYEQYF.

The gene calls are TRBV28 and TRBJ2-7; 10 nucleotides align to TRBD2. Germline assignment: CDR1 MDHEN and CDR2 SYDVKM. There are 14 residues in the CDR3. The ends lost 6 bases at V and 2 bases at J; junction bases unmatched: 4. The CDR3 DNA is TGTGCCAGCAGAATAGCGGGAGGCACCTACGAGCAGTACTTC. Translated, it gives CASRIAGGTYEQYF.

The chain is built from TRBV28 and TRBJ2-7; D may correspond to TRBD1 or TRBD2 (5 bases each). This CDR3 has 17 residues. Trimming cost V 2 bases and J 5 bases, with 22 bases left between them. The germline V gene has CDR1 MDHEN and CDR2 SYDVKM. The CDR3 loop reads CASSLVIAGTAGDEQYF. The CDR3, as DNA: TGTGCCAGCAGTTTAGTAATCGCCGGGACGGCAGGCGACGAGCAGTACTTC.

The V and J genes are TRBV5-8 and TRBJ1-2, with D possibly being TRBD1 (5 bases). V gave up 4 bases and J gave up 4 bases, with 14 bases separating them. CDR1 is SGHTS, CDR2 YDEGEE, per germline. There are 14 residues in the CDR3. The CDR3 region is CASSDDRGPYGYTF. CDR3 nucleotides: TGTGCCAGCAGCGATGACCGGGGCCCCTATGGCTACACCTTC.

The chain employs TRBV28 and TRBJ2-1; 8 bases agree with TRBD2. V trimming: 5 bases; J trimming: 5 bases; junction bases outside the gene matches: 8. The V gene's germline CDR1 is MDHEN and CDR2 SYDVKM. CDR3 length: 15 residues. The CDR3 coding sequence is TGTGCCAGCAGTCAACCGGGACTAGGCGACAATGAGCAGTTCTTC. Translation gives CASSQPGLGDNEQFF.

The chain recombines TRBV5-1 with TRBJ2-1; a possible D gene is TRBD2 (6 bases). Germline values: CDR1 SGHRS, CDR2 YFSETQ. This CDR3 has 15 residues. Trimming removed 4 bases at V and 4 bases at J, with 15 bases between. Here the CDR3 DNA reads TGCGCCAGCAGCCCCAGGGACTCCGGATACAATGAGCAGTTCTTC. Translation gives CASSPRDSGYNEQFF.

The chain uses TRBV11-2 and TRBJ2-5; D not resolved. This CDR3 has 16 amino acids. V gave up 4 bases and J gave up 5 bases, with 20 bases separating them. Looked up from germline, CDR1 is SGHAT and CDR2 is FQNNGV. The CDR3 here is CASSYGSHLVWETQYF. Written as DNA, the CDR3 is TGTGCCAGCAGCTATGGAAGCCATCTTGTGTGGGAGACCCAGTACTTC.

This chain links TRBV7-9 with TRBJ2-2; D may correspond to TRBD1 or TRBD2 (5 bases each). Between the trimmed V and J ends, which lost 3 bases and 4 bases, there was a span of 12 bases. The CDR3 runs 15 residues. Germline loops: CDR1 SEHNR, CDR2 FQNEAQ (reference sequence). The CDR3 coding sequence is TGTGCCAGCAGCTTTGGGGGATTGGGCACCGGGGAGCTGTTTTTT. Amino acid sequence: CASSFGGLGTGELFF.